The source of this T cell receptor (beta chain) is a study of cytomegalovirus exposure and HLA in healthy donors (dated 2017 in TCRdb). Study-wide context: An earlier analysis of about 560 of the donors reported 250 to 350 Gb of sequence data and around 120 million unique TCR beta sequences obtained from 150 million to 200 million T cells. About 330 gigabases of sequencing data and approximately 92 million unique TCR sequences made up an early release that covered some 640 HLA-typed donors. Among the approximately 430 genotyped donors, under 90% belonged to the genetic ancestry cluster associated with self-reported Caucasian donors. The aim of the study was to test whether cataloging public T cell receptors could identify signatures of past pathogen exposure. The T cell repertoires of 666 subjects were profiled by immunosequencing and related to cytomegalovirus serostatus. Besides the first cohort of more than 650 subjects, a separate validation cohort made up of roughly 120 different subjects was used. The study combined high-throughput TCR immunosequencing, statistical association of individual TCRs with disease status, and machine learning to predict cytomegalovirus infection status. In a later analysis, previously published TCR beta repertoires from some 640 donors were re-analyzed and high-resolution HLA genotyping was added so that TCR occurrence patterns could be studied. Rather than using new phenotypic data, the later analysis identified candidate immune exposures from TCR beta sequences and from how often those sequences occurred across donors. An earlier analysis of 587 of the donors used high-throughput TCR beta sequencing to judge whether each TCR beta V gene segment behaved as functional or pseudogenic. Donor age, sex, ethnicity and CMV serostatus were compiled alongside the repertoire data. A later genetic analysis took genome-wide SNP genotypes for 398 of the 666 donors and used that subset as a discovery cohort. All discovery cohort repertoires had been generated on a single sequencing platform. Both class I and class II loci were covered by HLA typing, at four-digit resolution. The number of donors typed differed by locus, with roughly 620-630 for A, B, C, DRB1 and DQB1, over 500 for DQA1, 600 to 610 for DPA1, and approximately 470 for DPB1. Roughly five DR-DQ haplotypes were treated as single units for association and clustering because of strong linkage in the cohort. Among a few hundred genotyped donors of the cohort, an average of roughly 240,000 unique TCR beta nucleotide sequences were sequenced per donor, about a sixth of them non-productive. What the research found in general, with its limitations: Three of the identified cytomegalovirus-associated TCR beta chains were confirmed in vitro to be specific for cytomegalovirus antigens. In a later analysis, HLA-associated TCR beta chains showed more clonal expansion and lower generation probabilities than non-associated chains that were equally common. Some IMGT-functional V segments, including TRBV6-2 and TRBV6-3, could not be told apart with the 87-base-pair reads, so those segments were excluded. A total of 150 or so TCR beta chains were listed by the study as associated with cytomegalovirus. In a later analysis, several top co-occurrence clusters were reported to appear linked to parvovirus B19, influenza, CMV and Epstein-Barr virus. Across donors, most TCR sequences were observed very rarely, whereas some public TCRs were present in many individuals. Linkage disequilibrium might explain the correlated functional status among segregating V segments, but an unknown experimental factor could not be excluded. The sequencing pipeline was judged likely to have produced a cluster of highly shared sequence variants as a technical artifact. Most CMV-associated TCR beta chains appeared to be HLA-restricted in a later analysis, and the HLA associations seemed to be driven largely by CMV exposure. A later genetic analysis reported fewer N-insertions in productive TCRs among donors in an Asian-associated ancestry cluster than the roughly 700-donor mean. The classifier was reported to diagnose cytomegalovirus status with high specificity and sensitivity in both the original cohort and the validation cohort. According to a later analysis, TCR association rates differed among HLA loci, with DRB1 alleles showing the most associated TCRs and HLA-C alleles showing the fewest. V-gene and J-gene trimming of TCR beta chains was associated with a missense DCLRE1C variant in a later genetic analysis, and the association was replicated in an independent cohort. In an earlier analysis of over 550 of the donors, most TCR beta V segments were observed in productive rearrangements about 87% or about 30% of the time, broadly matching IMGT annotations. For the cohort, immune exposure information was limited to CMV serostatus. Specific HLA alleles were associated with roughly 17,000 TCR beta sequences at a false discovery rate of 0.05 in a later analysis. When HLA alleles, especially DR and DQ, strongly co-occurred, attributing TCR associations to individual alleles was difficult. A further reported finding was that TCR beta sequences accurately predicted the HLA-A and HLA-B alleles for most subjects in the first cohort. HLA typing was unavailable for some donors at each locus, so association tests used only the typed subset. Because counts were too low, some 16 rarely observed V segments, including chromosome 9 orphons, were excluded from the earlier analysis of several hundred of the donors. The authors suggested that the approach could potentially be generalized to other disease states and immunological phenotypes. Sequencing depth was assumed to be roughly uniform across donors in the presence/absence analyses, though that assumption may not hold. This cohort had only TCR beta chains sequenced, and the lack of alpha or paired-chain data limited which features could be detected.

The CDR3 runs 17 residues from the cysteine to the phenylalanine. The retained sequence is limited to the CDR3, 51 bases, with the frame set at the first base. Germline trimming: 2 bases from V, 8 bases from J; junction bases outside gene matches: 11. Per the germline V gene (reference sequence), SEHNR is the CDR1 and FQNEAQ is the CDR2. The cohort consisted of 600 or so healthy bone marrow donors. At the time of sampling, every cohort member was nominally healthy, though immune exposures that went unrecorded were likely present. The donor was CMV seronegative and belonged to the group of 352 seronegative cohort members. A peripheral blood sample was provided by each donor, and peripheral blood mononuclear cells were used for TCR beta sequencing. The Qiagen DNeasy Blood Extraction Kit was used to extract genomic DNA from the blood cell samples. As for this clone: Its antigen specificity is not known. Qualities for individual bases were not recorded, and no much larger clone is one base off.

The library was obtained by the immunoSEQ multiplex PCR assay. A mixture of 60 forward primers for TCR Vbeta segments and 13 reverse primers for TCR Jbeta segments was used in the multiplex PCR. Amplification of the CDR3 region of rearranged TCR beta genes was performed with a multiplex PCR assay on genomic DNA. The amplified TCR beta libraries were sequenced on the Illumina HiSeq System as 87-base-pair reads. The study's processing was this. A later analysis counted tens of millions of unique TCR beta chains across the approximately 700 repertoires, and around 9.9 million of these chains were shared by at least two donors. Raw reads were error-corrected and collapsed into unique sequences with a nearest-neighbor algorithm that merged closely related sequences to remove PCR and sequencing errors. V, D and J gene segments were assigned by aligning CDR3 sequences to IMGT reference sequences. For a sequence to be retained, a match of at least six nucleotides was required to both a V gene segment and a J gene segment. A rearrangement was called productive if the CDR3 had no stop codons and remained in frame with V and J, and every other rearrangement was called non-productive. Following IMGT convention, CDR3 was defined as the stretch from the second conserved V-encoded cysteine to the conserved J-encoded phenylalanine. Sequences without an unambiguous match to a single V gene segment were excluded from the earlier analysis of a few hundred of the donors. In an earlier analysis of several hundred of the donors, V segments were called functional above 56.7% productive rearrangements and were called segregating when the between-donor standard deviation exceeded 5%. A statistical classification framework was built for diagnosing cytomegalovirus status from the catalog of TCR beta chain sequences. A later analysis assigned V and J genes by comparing TCR nucleotide sequences with IMGT/GENE-DB human TR gene sequences. Using the TCRdist pipeline, a later analysis assigned CDR3 sequences along with most-parsimonious VDJ recombination scenarios. In a later analysis, every TCR beta chain was defined by the combination of its CDR3 amino acid sequence and its V-gene family, and reads without a unique V-gene family were dropped. A later analysis removed several hundred highly shared, low-generation-probability nucleotide sequences to deal with suspected cross-contamination and a sequencing artifact. In a later analysis, a clonal expansion index for each public chain was calculated from normalized within-repertoire ranks of inferred template counts. In a later analysis, generation probabilities were computed with a VDJ recombination model fitted to out-of-frame rearrangements, and the resulting probabilities were checked against IGoR. A later analysis scored TCR-TCR, TCR-HLA and TCR-CMV co-occurrence with hypergeometric tests, applying a repertoire-size bias correction to TCR pairs. To estimate false discovery rates, a later analysis permuted the HLA or CMV assignments 20 times. A later analysis grouped co-occurring TCRs with DBSCAN, adding TCRdist sequence similarity when clustering within HLA-allele-positive subsets. Repertoires with fewer than 30,000 or more than 120,000 public chains were left out of co-occurrence clustering, as were a handful of repertoires with anomalous nucleotide sharing. The source is immuneACCESS, and TCRdb retained only in-frame sequences with V and J called. Part of the clones is not carried over; for the studies checked, unresolved V genes explain less than half of this, and the remainder is unexplained. V and J calls and clone size are as listed in that table; D and trimming were resolved from the DNA. Present in this sample are more than 150,000 clones, more than 60% of which were seen just once. The top ten clonotypes cover roughly 1.5% of the sample.

The sequenced sample was PBMCs. This TCR derives from a man aged 18 to 29 in good health and CMV-seronegative. The V and J segments used are TRBV7-9 and TRBJ2-1, with 11 middle bases fitting TRBD2. The nucleotide sequence is given as TGTGCCAGCAGCTTAAACGAGTTAGCGGGGGGGCTTGATGAGCAGTTCTTC. Its coded protein is CASSLNELAGGLDEQFF. The entire variable domain, with the stretches around the CDR3 drawn from the reference TRBV7-9 and TRBJ2-1 proteins, is DTGVSQNPRHKITKRGQNVTFRCDPISEHNRLYWYRQTLGQGPEFLTYFQNEAQLEKSRLLSDRFSAERPKGSFSTLEIQRTEQGDSAMYLCASSLNELAGGLDEQFFGPGTRLTVL.